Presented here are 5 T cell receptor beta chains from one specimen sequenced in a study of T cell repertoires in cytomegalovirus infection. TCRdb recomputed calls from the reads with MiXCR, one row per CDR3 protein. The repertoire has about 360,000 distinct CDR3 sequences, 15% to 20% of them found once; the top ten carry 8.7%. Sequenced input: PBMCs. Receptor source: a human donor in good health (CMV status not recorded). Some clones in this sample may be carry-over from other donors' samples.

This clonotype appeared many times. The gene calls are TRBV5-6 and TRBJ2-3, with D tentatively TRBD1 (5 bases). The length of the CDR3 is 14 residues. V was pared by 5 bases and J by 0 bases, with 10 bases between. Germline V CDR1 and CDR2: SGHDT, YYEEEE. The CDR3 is CASRRPGSTDTQYF. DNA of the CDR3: TGTGCCAGCAGGCGTCCAGGGAGCACAGATACGCAGTATTTT. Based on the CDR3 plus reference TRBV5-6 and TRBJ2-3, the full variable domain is DAGVTQSPTHLIKTRGQQVTLRCSPKSGHDTVSWYQQALGQGPQFIFQYYEEEERQRGNFPDRFSGHQFPNYSSELNVNALLLGDSALYLCASRRPGSTDTQYFGPGTRLTVL.

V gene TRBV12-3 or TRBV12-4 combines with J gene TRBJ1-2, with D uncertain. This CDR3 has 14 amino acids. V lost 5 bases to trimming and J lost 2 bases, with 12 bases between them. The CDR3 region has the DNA TGTGCCAGCAGTCCCTTACGGAGAAACTATGGCTACACCTTC. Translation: CASSPLRRNYGYTF.

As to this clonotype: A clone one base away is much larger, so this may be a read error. CDR3 DNA: TGTTCCAGCAGCTTAGCTGCCGGACCCTCACCCCTCCACTTT. It codes for CSSSLAAGPSPLHF. The chain has TRBV7-2 and TRBJ1-6; D ambiguous. CDR1 and CDR2 from the germline V gene are SGHTA and FQGNSA. The CDR3 is 14 amino acids.

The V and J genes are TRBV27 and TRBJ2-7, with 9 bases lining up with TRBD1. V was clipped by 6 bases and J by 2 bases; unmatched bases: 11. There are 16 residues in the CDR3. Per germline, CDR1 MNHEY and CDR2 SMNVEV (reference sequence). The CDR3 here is CASRLIPGTGTYEQYF. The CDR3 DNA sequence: TGTGCCAGCAGATTGATTCCCGGGACAGGGACCTACGAGCAGTACTTC.

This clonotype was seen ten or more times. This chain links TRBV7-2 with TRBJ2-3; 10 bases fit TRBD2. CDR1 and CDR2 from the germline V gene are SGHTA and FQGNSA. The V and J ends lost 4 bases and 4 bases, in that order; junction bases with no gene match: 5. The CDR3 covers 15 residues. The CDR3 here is CASSSAGLASDTQYF. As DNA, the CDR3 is TGTGCCAGCAGCTCAGCGGGACTAGCGTCAGATACGCAGTATTTT.